This passage covers 23 T cell receptor beta chains from one sample sequenced in a study of monozygotic twins with cystic fibrosis. Clones were sequenced by immunoSEQ multiplex PCR, and TCRdb holds only the in-frame ones, with some missing. The sample gives 30,000 to 40,000 clones, over 80% of which show up once; roughly 0.2% is in the top ten. Sequencing was carried out using blood. Receptors originate from a boy younger than 10 with cystic fibrosis.

This clone was seen a single time. CDR3 residues: CATSVGGDQPQHF. The CDR3 DNA reads TGTGCCACCAGCGTTGGGGGCGATCAGCCCCAGCATTTT. The chain combines TRBV15 with TRBJ1-5; the D gene is possibly TRBD1 (6 bases). V was pared by 5 bases and J by 5 bases, with 10 bases between. The CDR3 covers 13 residues. Germline CDR1 and CDR2: LNHNV and YYDKDF (reference sequence).

The chain uses TRBV13 and TRBJ2-3; 7 nucleotides line up with TRBD1. The CDR3 contains 14 residues. CDR1 is PRHDT and CDR2 is FYEKMQ in the germline V gene (reference sequence). Trimming at V came to 1 base and at J to 7 bases, leaving 5 bases not matched to a gene. CDR3 in amino acids: CASSLEGGANTQYF. The CDR3 nucleotides are TGTGCCAGCAGCTTAGAAGGGGGCGCAAATACGCAGTATTTT.

This sequence joins TRBV11-2 and TRBJ1-6, with a tentative D call TRBD1 (6 bases). V was pared by 6 bases and J by 2 bases, with 23 bases between. The CDR3 runs 19 residues. Germline V CDR1 and CDR2: SGHAT, FQNNGV. The CDR3 nucleotides read TGTGCCAGCAGTTACACGGGTAACCAGGGGTTCACCTATAATTCACCCCTCCACTTT. It is translated as CASSYTGNQGFTYNSPLHF.

The chain is built from TRBV6-5 and TRBJ1-1; unclear D gene. The CDR3 is 15 residues long. The germline V and J ends were trimmed by 5 bases and 1 base, with 14 bases remaining between them. From germline, CDR1 is MNHEY and CDR2 SVGAGI. This chain's CDR3 is CASSQETLRNTEAFF. The CDR3 DNA sequence: TGTGCCAGCAGTCAGGAGACTCTTCGGAACACTGAAGCTTTCTTT.

V usage is TRBV14 and J usage is TRBJ2-7, with D possibly TRBD2 on 7 matching bases. With 3 bases removed from V and 1 base from J, the gap between germline ends came to 13 bases. Germline-derived CDR1 and CDR2 are SGHDN and FVKESK. The CDR3 loop spans 15 amino acids. DNA of the CDR3: TGTGCCAGCAGCCATCGGGGGGCCTATTCCTACGAGCAGTACTTC. The encoded protein is CASSHRGAYSYEQYF.

This chain joins TRBV6-5 and TRBJ1-2; TRBD1 agrees at 10 bases. The V gene's germline CDR1 is MNHEY and CDR2 SVGAGI. J gave up 8 bases and V 6 bases, and 9 bases lay outside the gene matches. The CDR3 runs 14 residues. CDR3 protein: CASSYLGQGSGYTF. In DNA, the CDR3 is TGTGCCAGCAGCTACCTGGGACAGGGGTCCGGCTACACCTTC.

The chain recombines TRBV7-8 with TRBJ2-3, with D perhaps TRBD1 (6 bases). This CDR3 region has 16 residues. With 4 bases removed from V and 1 base from J, the gap between germline ends came to 15 bases. Germline CDR1 reads SGHVS; CDR2 reads FQNEAQ. CDR3 sequence: CASSSAGGFGTDTQYF. The CDR3 nucleotides are TGTGCCAGCAGCTCCGCTGGGGGCTTTGGCACAGATACGCAGTATTTT.

V and J are TRBV18 and TRBJ1-2, with 9 bases fitting TRBD1. CDR3 length: 16 residues. After removal of 3 bases from V and 0 bases from J, the junction contained 5 bases not matched to a gene. Germline CDR1 is KGHSH and CDR2 is LQKENI. CDR3: CASSPSGQGANYGYTF. The CDR3 nucleotides are TGTGCCAGCTCACCGTCGGGACAGGGAGCTAACTATGGCTACACCTTC. The entire variable domain, with the rest obtained from reference TRBV18 and TRBJ1-2, is as follows: NAGVMQNPRHLVRRRGQEARLRCSPMKGHSHVYWYRQLPEEGLKFMVYLQKENIIDESGMPKERFSAEFPKEGPSILRIQQVVRGDSAAYFCASSPSGQGANYGYTFGSGTRLTVV.

This rearrangement joins TRBV20-1 to TRBJ1-1; D is unclear. V lost 3 bases, J lost 8 bases, and 10 bases lay in between. This CDR3 has 11 residues. Per the germline V gene, CDR1 is DFQATT and CDR2 is SNEGSKA (reference sequence). The CDR3 sequence: CSARGGREAFF. In DNA form, the CDR3 reads TGCAGTGCTAGGGGTGGGCGAGAAGCTTTCTTT.

J is TRBJ2-6 and V is TRBV5-4; no reliable D call. Germline CDR1 SGHNT, CDR2 YYREEE (reference sequence). The CDR3 contains 19 residues. Trimming shortened V by 4 bases and J by 0 bases, and 20 bases separated the two germline ends. In DNA form, the CDR3 reads TGTGCCAGCAGCCTACGGGCGACACAACTAAGCTCTGGGGCCAACGTCCTGACTTTC. Residues: CASSLRATQLSSGANVLTF.

This chain uses TRBV2 with TRBJ2-7; D unclear. CDR3 length: 12 amino acids. Trimming pared 9 bases from V and 3 bases from J, leaving 12 bases between. CDR1 and CDR2 (germline): SNHLY, FYNNEI. This CDR3 is CASLTRNYEQYF. The CDR3 nucleotides read TGTGCCAGTCTAACAAGAAACTACGAGCAGTACTTC.

The chain recombines TRBV14 with TRBJ1-1; D ambiguous. The CDR3 runs to 13 residues. Germline V gene sequence: CDR1 SGHDN, CDR2 FVKESK. Between the trimmed V and J ends, which lost 4 bases and 1 base, there was a span of 7 bases. CDR3 nucleotides: TGTGCCAGCAGCCTCACAGAGAACACTGAAGCTTTCTTT. It specifies CASSLTENTEAFF.

The chain uses TRBV27 and TRBJ1-2; TRBD1 aligns across 10 bases. The germline V gene has CDR1 MNHEY and CDR2 SMNVEV (reference sequence). This CDR3 region has 15 residues. V lost 3 bases and J lost 2; bases outside the gene matches: 3. The CDR3 is CASSFTTGGNYGYTF. CDR3 DNA: TGTGCCAGCAGTTTCACGACAGGGGGCAACTATGGCTACACCTTC.

The chain is built from TRBV14 and TRBJ2-1, with 10 bases that match TRBD2. Per the germline V gene, CDR1 is SGHDN and CDR2 is FVKESK. V dropped 4 bases and J dropped 5; count of bases not matched to a gene: 2. This CDR3 contains 14 residues. This CDR3 reads CASSLAGGHNEQFF. In nucleotides, the CDR3 is TGTGCCAGCAGCCTAGCGGGGGGCCACAATGAGCAGTTCTTC.

The rearrangement links TRBV5-1 to TRBJ2-7; D is tentatively TRBD1 or TRBD2 (6 bases each). With 2 bases removed from V and 0 bases from J, the gap between germline ends came to 18 bases. The CDR3 contains 17 residues. Per the germline V gene, CDR1 is SGHRS and CDR2 is YFSETQ. The chain's CDR3 is CASSLGGGGVSSYEQYF. The CDR3 region has the DNA TGCGCCAGCAGCTTAGGTGGAGGGGGTGTTAGCTCCTACGAGCAGTACTTC.

Here the CDR3 DNA reads TGCGCCAGCAGCTCCGACACCCGACAGGGCAATGAAGCTTTCTTT. It encodes CASSSDTRQGNEAFF. The J gene is TRBJ1-1, the V gene TRBV5-1; 7 nucleotides line up with TRBD1. CDR1 SGHRS and CDR2 YFSETQ come from the germline V gene. This CDR3 comprises 15 residues. V gave up 3 bases and J gave up 7 bases; unmatched junction bases: 12.

This chain uses TRBV4-1 with TRBJ1-5; 7 positions match TRBD1. Germline CDR1 MGHRA, CDR2 YSYEKL. V lost 1 base and J lost 0; bases outside the gene matches: 0. This CDR3 is built from 15 residues. The CDR3 DNA sequence: TGCGCCAGCAGCCAAGGGACAGGTAGCAATCAGCCCCAGCATTTT. This translates into CASSQGTGSNQPQHF.

The chain links TRBV11-2 to TRBJ2-7; the D gene is possibly TRBD2 (7 bases). Per germline, CDR1 SGHAT and CDR2 FQNNGV. This CDR3 is 15 amino acids long. V was shortened by 0 bases and J by 1 base, with 10 bases between the two germline ends. The CDR3, as DNA: TGTGCCAGCAGCTTAGAAGGGGGAGGGTCCTACGAGCAGTACTTC. Translated, it gives CASSLEGGGSYEQYF. Combining the CDR3 with reference TRBV11-2 and TRBJ2-7 gives the whole variable domain EAGVAQSPRYKIIEKRQSVAFWCNPISGHATLYWYQQILGQGPKLLIQFQNNGVVDDSQLPKDRFSAERLKGVDSTLKIQPAKLEDSAVYLCASSLEGGGSYEQYFGPGTRLTVT.

The chain combines TRBV7-9 with TRBJ2-2; 9 bases are shared with TRBD1. This CDR3 region has 16 residues. Germline-derived CDR1 and CDR2 are SEHNR and FQNEAQ (reference sequence). The V gene end was trimmed by 5 bases and the J gene end by 1 base; junction bases not matched to a gene: 5. CDR3 DNA: TGTGCCAGCAGCCCTCGGACAGGGGAGAACACCGGGGAGCTGTTTTTT. This translates into CASSPRTGENTGELFF.

The chain has TRBV25-1 and TRBJ2-1, with 10 nucleotides matching TRBD2. The CDR3 has 15 residues. Germline-derived CDR1 and CDR2 are MGHDK and SYGVNS. V shed 2 bases and J 8 bases; nucleotides not matched to a gene: 6. This chain's CDR3 is CASSEASGGFDEQFF. CDR3 nucleotide sequence: TGTGCCAGCAGTGAAGCTAGCGGGGGTTTCGATGAGCAGTTCTTC.

The chain carries TRBV4-1 and TRBJ1-2, with TRBD1 matching 7 bases. Trimming removed 0 bases from V and 4 bases from J; junction bases left unmatched: 5. Germline assignment: CDR1 MGHRA and CDR2 YSYEKL. This CDR3 region has 15 residues. The CDR3 is CASSQELTGTYGYTF. The CDR3 DNA is TGCGCCAGCAGCCAAGAGTTGACAGGGACCTATGGCTACACCTTC.

This clone was seen only once. The chain carries TRBV7-6 and TRBJ1-1; no firm D call. V gave up 5 bases and J gave up 1 base, with 8 bases separating them. The CDR3 is 13 residues long. Germline-derived CDR1 and CDR2 are SGHVS and FNYEAQ. The DNA for the CDR3 is TGTGCCAGCAGCCTCGGTCGGAACACTGAAGCTTTCTTT. Its protein product is CASSLGRNTEAFF.

The genes are TRBV19 and TRBJ2-7; D may be TRBD2 (6 bases). The germline V gene encodes CDR1 LNHDA and CDR2 SQIVND (reference sequence). This CDR3 contains 17 residues. The germline V and J ends were trimmed by 4 bases and 2 bases, with 21 bases remaining between them. The CDR3 reads CASSRSPWGEPPYEQYF. CDR3 DNA: TGTGCCAGTAGTAGGTCGCCCTGGGGGGAACCACCCTACGAGCAGTACTTC.